The T cell receptor beta chain under discussion was sequenced for a study of blood T cell repertoires in COVID-19. Overall study context: The United States, Italy and Spain were the sources of the acute and convalescent COVID-19 samples. PBMCs, B-cell-depleted T cells, or T cells were the source of the cDNA or gDNA that made up the material.

From germline, CDR1 is GTSNPN and CDR2 SVGIG (reference sequence). The CDR3 loop spans 14 amino acids. Trimming removed 3 bases from V and 9 bases from J; junction bases left unmatched: 3. Enrolled during active infection, Seattle patients were then followed longitudinally. In the authors' methods: For nucleated cells, counts were estimated from reference gene primer amplification. Only in-frame clones appear in the TCRdb table, and some are missing; sequencing was by immunoSEQ multiplex PCR. The V and J calls and the clone size are those of that table, but D and trimming were determined from the DNA. This sample has about 62,000 clones, with 80% to 90% found just once.

The V and J genes are TRBV30 and TRBJ2-1; 15 positions match TRBD2. Material for sequencing was peripheral blood. This TCR came from a woman aged 60-75 years with COVID-19, enrolled during active disease. The CDR3 loop reads CAWSPGLAGGEQFF. The CDR3 DNA reads as TGTGCCTGGAGCCCGGGACTAGCGGGGGGTGAGCAGTTCTTC.